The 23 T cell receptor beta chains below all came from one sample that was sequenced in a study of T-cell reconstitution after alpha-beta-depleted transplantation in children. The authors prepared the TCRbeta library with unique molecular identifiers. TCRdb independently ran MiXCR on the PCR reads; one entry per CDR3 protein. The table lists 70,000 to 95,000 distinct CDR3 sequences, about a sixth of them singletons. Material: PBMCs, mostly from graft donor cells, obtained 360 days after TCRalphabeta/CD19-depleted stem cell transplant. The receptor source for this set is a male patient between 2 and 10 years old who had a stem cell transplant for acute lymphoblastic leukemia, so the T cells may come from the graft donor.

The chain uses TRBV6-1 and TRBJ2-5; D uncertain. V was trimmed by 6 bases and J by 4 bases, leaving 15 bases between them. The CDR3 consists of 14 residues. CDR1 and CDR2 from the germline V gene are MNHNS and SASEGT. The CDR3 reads CASSRWGGGETQYF. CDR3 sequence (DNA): TGTGCCAGCAGCCGGTGGGGTGGTGGAGAGACCCAGTACTTC.

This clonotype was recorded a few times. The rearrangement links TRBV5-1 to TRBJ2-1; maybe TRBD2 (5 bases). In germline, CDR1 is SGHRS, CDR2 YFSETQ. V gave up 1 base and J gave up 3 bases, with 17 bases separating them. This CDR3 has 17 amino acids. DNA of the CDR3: TGCGCCAGCAGCTTGTCTGGGTCGGCGGGTAGCTACAATGAGCAGTTCTTC. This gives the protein CASSLSGSAGSYNEQFF.

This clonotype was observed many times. In DNA, the CDR3 is TGTGCCAGTATCCGGAGTCGGGGAGGACGGGACTATGGCTACACCTTC. Translating gives CASIRSRGGRDYGYTF. This chain links TRBV19 with TRBJ1-2; D is unclear. This CDR3 spans 16 amino acids. Trimming took off 7 bases at V and 3 bases at J, with 21 bases between the two ends. Germline CDR1 LNHDA, CDR2 SQIVND (reference sequence).

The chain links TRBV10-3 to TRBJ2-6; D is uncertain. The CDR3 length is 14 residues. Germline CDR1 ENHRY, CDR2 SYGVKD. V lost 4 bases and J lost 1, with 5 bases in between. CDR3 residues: CAISGWSGANVLTF. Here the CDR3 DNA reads TGTGCCATCAGTGGGTGGTCTGGGGCCAACGTCCTGACTTTC.

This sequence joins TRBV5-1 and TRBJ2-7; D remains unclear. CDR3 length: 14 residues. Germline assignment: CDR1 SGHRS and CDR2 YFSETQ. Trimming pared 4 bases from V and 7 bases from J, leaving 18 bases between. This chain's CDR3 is CASSPKTAGYEQYF. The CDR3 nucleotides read TGCGCCAGCAGCCCCAAGACCGCAGGATATGAGCAGTACTTC.

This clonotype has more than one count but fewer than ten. The CDR3 DNA is TGTGCCAGCAGTTACCGGAGTAACTATGGCTACACCTTC. It is translated as CASSYRSNYGYTF. V usage is TRBV6-5 and J usage is TRBJ1-2; D gene uncertain. Per the germline V gene, CDR1 is MNHEY and CDR2 is SVGAGI. The CDR3 is 13 residues long. Between the trimmed V and J ends, which lost 2 bases and 1 base, there was a span of 5 bases.

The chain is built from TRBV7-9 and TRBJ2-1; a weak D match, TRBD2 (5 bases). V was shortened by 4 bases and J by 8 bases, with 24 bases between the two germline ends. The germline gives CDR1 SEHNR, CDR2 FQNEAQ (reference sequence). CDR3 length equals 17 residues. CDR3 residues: CASSYAGFLRPRHEQFF. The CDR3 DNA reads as TGTGCCAGCAGCTATGCGGGTTTTTTACGGCCGAGGCATGAGCAGTTCTTC.

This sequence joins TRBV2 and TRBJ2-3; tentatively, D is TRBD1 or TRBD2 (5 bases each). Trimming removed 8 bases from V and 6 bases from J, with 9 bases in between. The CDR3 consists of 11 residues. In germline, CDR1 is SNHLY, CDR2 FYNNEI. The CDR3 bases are TGTGCCAGCGGGGGTGGTGATACGCAGTATTTT. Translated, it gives CASGGGDTQYF.

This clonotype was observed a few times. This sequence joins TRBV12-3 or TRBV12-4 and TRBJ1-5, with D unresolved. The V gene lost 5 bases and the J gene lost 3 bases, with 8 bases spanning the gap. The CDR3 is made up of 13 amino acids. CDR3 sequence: CASSRESNQPQHF. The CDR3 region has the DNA TGTGCCAGCAGTCGCGAGTCCAATCAGCCCCAGCATTTT.

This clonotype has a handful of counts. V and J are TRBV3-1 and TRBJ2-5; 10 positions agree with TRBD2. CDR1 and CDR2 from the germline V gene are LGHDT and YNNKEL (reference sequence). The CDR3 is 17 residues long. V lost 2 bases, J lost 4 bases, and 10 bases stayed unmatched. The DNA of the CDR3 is TGTGCCAGCAGCCAACCGATTAGCGGGAGGCCCAGAGAGACCCAGTACTTC. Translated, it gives CASSQPISGRPRETQYF.

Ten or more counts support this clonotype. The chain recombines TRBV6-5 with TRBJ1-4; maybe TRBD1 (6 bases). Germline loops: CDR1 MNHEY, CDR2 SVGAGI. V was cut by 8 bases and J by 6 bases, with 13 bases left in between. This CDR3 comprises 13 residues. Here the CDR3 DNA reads TGTGCCAGCCGTAGACAGGACTATGAAAAACTGTTTTTT. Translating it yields CASRRQDYEKLFF.

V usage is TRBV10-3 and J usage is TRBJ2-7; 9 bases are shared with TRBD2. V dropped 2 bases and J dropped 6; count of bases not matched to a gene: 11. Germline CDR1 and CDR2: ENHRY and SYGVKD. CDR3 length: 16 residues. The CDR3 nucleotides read TGTGCCATCAGTGAGGTCCGGCGGGAGGGCCCGCGCGAGCAGTACTTC. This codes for CAISEVRREGPREQYF.

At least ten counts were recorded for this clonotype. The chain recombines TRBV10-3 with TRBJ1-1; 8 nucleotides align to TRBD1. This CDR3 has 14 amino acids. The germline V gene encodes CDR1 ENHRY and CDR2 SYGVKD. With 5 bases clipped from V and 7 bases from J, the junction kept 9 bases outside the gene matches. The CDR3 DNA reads TGTGCCATCAGTTCTTCCGGGACAGGCTTTGAAGCTTTCTTT. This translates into CAISSSGTGFEAFF.

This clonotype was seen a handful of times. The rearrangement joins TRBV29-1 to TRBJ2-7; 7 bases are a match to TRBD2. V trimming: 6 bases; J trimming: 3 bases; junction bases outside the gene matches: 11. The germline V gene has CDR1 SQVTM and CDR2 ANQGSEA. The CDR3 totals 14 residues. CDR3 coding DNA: TGCAGCGTCCGCCCCCGACTAGCCGACTACGAGCAGTACTTC. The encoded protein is CSVRPRLADYEQYF.

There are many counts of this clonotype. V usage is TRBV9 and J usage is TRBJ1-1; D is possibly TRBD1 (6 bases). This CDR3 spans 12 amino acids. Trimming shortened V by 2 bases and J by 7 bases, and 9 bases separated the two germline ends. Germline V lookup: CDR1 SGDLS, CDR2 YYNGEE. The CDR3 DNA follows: TGTGCCAGCAGCGTCTTCAGGGGTGAAGCTTTCTTT. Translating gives CASSVFRGEAFF.

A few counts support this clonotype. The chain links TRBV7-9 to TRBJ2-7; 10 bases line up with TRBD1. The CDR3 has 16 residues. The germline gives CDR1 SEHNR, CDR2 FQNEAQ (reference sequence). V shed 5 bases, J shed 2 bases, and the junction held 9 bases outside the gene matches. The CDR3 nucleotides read TGTGCCAGCAGCCCACCCCGGGACAGGGGCACCTACGAGCAGTACTTC. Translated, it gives CASSPPRDRGTYEQYF.

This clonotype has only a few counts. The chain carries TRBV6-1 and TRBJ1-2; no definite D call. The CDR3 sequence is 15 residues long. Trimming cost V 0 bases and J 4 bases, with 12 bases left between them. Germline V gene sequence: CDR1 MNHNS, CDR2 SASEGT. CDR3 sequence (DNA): TGTGCCAGCAGTGAAGCGGTGGTAGGGAGCTATGGCTACACCTTC. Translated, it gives CASSEAVVGSYGYTF.

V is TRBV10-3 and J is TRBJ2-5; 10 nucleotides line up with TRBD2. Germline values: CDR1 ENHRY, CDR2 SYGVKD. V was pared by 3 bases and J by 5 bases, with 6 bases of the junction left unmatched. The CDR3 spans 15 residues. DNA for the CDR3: TGTGCCATCAGTGATGCCGGGACTAGCGTGGAGACCCAGTACTTC. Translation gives CAISDAGTSVETQYF.

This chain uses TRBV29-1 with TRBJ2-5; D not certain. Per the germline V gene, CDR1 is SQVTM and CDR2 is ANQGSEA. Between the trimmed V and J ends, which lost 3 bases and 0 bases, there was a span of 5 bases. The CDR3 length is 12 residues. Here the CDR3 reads CSVDSHQETQYF. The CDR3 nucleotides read TGCAGCGTTGATTCCCACCAAGAGACCCAGTACTTC.

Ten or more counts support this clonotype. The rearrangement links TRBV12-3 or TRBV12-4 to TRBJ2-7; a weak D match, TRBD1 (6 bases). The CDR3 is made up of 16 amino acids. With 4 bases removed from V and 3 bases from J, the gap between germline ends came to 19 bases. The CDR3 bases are TGTGCCAGCAGTTCCCCCCCCGGAAGGGGACACTACGAGCAGTACTTC. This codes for CASSSPPGRGHYEQYF.

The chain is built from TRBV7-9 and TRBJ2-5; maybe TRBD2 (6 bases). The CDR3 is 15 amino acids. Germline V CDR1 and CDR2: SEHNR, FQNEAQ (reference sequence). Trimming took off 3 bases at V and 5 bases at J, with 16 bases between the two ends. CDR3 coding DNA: TGTGCCAGCAGCTTCCGTGTGACTAGTTGGGAGACCCAGTACTTC. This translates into CASSFRVTSWETQYF.

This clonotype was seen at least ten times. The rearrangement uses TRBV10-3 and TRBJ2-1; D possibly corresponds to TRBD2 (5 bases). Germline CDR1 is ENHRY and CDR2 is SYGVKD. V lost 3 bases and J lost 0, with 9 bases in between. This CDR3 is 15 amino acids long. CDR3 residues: CAISEARVSYNEQFF. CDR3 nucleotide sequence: TGTGCCATCAGTGAAGCGCGGGTCTCCTACAATGAGCAGTTCTTC.

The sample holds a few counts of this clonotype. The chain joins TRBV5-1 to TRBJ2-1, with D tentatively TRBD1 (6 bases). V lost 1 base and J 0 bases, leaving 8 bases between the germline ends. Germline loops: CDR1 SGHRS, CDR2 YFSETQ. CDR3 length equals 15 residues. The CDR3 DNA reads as TGCGCCAGCAGCTTGAGGGGGAGCTCCTACAATGAGCAGTTCTTC. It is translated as CASSLRGSSYNEQFF.